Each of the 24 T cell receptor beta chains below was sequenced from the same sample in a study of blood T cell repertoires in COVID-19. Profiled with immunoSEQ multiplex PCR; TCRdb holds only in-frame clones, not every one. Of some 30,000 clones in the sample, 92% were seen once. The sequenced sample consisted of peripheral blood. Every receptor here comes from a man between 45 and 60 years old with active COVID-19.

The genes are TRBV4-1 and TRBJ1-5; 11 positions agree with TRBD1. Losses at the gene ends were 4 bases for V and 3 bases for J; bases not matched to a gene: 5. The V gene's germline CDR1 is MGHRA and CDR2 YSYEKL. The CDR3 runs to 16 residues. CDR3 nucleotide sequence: TGCGCCAGCAGCCGGGGACAGGGGGTCCTCAATCAGCCCCAGCATTTT. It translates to CASSRGQGVLNQPQHF.

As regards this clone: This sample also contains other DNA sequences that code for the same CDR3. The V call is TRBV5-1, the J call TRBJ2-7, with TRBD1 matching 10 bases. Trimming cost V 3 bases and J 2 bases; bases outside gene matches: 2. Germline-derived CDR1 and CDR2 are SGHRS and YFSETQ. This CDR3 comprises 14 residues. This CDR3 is CASSSGTGAYEQYF. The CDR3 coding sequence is TGCGCCAGCAGCTCCGGGACAGGGGCCTACGAGCAGTACTTC.

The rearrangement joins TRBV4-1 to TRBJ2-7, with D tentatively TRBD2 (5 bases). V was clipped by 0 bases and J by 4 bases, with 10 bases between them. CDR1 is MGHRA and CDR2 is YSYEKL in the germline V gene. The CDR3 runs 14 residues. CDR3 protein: CASSQDFRGYEQYF. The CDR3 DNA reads TGCGCCAGCAGCCAAGATTTCCGGGGTTACGAGCAGTACTTC.

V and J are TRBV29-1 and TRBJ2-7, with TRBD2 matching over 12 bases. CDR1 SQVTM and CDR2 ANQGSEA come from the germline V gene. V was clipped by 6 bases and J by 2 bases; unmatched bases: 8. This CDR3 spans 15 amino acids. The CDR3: CSVAYGTSGPYEQYF. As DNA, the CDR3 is TGCAGCGTCGCATACGGGACTAGCGGGCCCTACGAGCAGTACTTC.

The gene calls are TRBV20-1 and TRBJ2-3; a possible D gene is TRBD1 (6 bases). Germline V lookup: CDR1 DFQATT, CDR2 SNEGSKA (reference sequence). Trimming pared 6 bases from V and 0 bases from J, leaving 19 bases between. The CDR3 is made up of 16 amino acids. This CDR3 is CSASGVGQGSTDTQYF. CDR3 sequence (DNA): TGCAGTGCAAGTGGTGTGGGGCAGGGGAGCACAGATACGCAGTATTTT.

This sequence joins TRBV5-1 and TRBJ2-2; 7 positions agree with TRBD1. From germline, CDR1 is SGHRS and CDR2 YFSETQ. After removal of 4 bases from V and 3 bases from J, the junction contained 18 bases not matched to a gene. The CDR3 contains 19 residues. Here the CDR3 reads CASSPLGPSGTAYTGELFF. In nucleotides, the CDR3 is TGCGCCAGCAGCCCCCTAGGTCCCTCCGGGACAGCTTACACCGGGGAGCTGTTTTTT.

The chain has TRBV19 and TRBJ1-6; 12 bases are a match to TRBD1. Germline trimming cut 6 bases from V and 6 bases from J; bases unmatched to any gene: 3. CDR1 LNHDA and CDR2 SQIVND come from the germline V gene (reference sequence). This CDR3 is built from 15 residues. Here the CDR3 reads CASSRGQGANSPLHF. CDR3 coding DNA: TGTGCCAGTAGCAGGGGACAGGGGGCTAATTCACCCCTCCACTTT.

The CDR3 loop reads CASSSPREREETQYF. CDR3 nucleotide sequence: TGTGCCAGCAGTTCCCCCAGGGAGCGGGAAGAGACCCAGTACTTC. The chain combines TRBV28 with TRBJ2-5, with D maybe TRBD2 (6 bases). Germline lookup yields CDR1 MDHEN and CDR2 SYDVKM. The CDR3 sequence is 15 residues long. With 4 bases removed from V and 3 bases from J, the gap between germline ends came to 15 bases.

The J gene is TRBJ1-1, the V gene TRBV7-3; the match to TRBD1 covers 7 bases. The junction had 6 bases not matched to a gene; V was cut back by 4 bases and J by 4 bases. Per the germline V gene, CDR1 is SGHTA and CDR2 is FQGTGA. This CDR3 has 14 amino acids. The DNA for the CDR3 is TGTGCCAGCAGCTCGGGACAGTGGCCCACTGAAGCTTTCTTT. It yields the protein CASSSGQWPTEAFF.

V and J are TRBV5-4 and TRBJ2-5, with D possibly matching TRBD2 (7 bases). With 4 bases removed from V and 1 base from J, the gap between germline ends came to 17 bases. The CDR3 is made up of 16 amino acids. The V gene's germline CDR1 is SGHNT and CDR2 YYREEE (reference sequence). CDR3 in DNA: TGTGCCAGCAGCCCCCCCGTTAGGGGGGGCCAAGAGACCCAGTACTTC. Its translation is CASSPPVRGGQETQYF.

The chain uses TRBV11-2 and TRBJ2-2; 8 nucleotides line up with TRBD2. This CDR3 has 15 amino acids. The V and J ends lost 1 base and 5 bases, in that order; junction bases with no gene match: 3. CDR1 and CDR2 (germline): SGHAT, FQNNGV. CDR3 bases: TGTGCCAGCAGCTTAGCAGCTAGCGGGACCGGGGAGCTGTTTTTT. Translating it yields CASSLAASGTGELFF. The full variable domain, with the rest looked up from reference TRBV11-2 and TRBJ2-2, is EAGVAQSPRYKIIEKRQSVAFWCNPISGHATLYWYQQILGQGPKLLIQFQNNGVVDDSQLPKDRFSAERLKGVDSTLKIQPAKLEDSAVYLCASSLAASGTGELFFGEGSRLTVL.

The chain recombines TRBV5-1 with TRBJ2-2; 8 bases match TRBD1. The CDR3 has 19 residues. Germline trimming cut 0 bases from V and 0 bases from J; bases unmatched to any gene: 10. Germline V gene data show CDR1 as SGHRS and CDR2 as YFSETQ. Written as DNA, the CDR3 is TGCGCCAGCAGCTTGGGGAGGGACAGGCGGAACTCGAACACCGGGGAGCTGTTTTTT. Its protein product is CASSLGRDRRNSNTGELFF.

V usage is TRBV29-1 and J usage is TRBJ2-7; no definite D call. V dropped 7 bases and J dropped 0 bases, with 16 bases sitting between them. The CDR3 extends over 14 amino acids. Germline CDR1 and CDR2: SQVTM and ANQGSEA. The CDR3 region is CSAQPPDSSYEQYF. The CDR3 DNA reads TGCAGCGCCCAACCACCAGACTCCTCCTACGAGCAGTACTTC.

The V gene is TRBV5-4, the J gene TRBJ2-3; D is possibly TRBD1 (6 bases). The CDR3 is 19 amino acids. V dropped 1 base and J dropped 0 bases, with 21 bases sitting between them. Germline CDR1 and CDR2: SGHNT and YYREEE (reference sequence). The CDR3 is CASSLRWTGGGRSTDTQYF. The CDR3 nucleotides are TGTGCCAGCAGCTTGCGCTGGACTGGTGGGGGCCGAAGCACAGATACGCAGTATTTT.

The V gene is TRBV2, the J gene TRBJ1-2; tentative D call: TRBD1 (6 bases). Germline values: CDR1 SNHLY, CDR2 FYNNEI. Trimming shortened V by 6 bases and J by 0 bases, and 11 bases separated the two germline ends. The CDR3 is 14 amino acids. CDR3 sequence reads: CASRRTATNYGYTF. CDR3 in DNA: TGTGCCAGCAGGAGGACAGCGACTAACTATGGCTACACCTTC.

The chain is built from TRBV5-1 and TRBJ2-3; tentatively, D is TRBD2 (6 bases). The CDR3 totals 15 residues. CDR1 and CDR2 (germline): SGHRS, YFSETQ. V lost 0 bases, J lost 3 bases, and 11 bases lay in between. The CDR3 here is CASSLVGTPTDTQYF. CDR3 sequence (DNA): TGCGCCAGCAGCTTGGTTGGGACTCCGACAGATACGCAGTATTTT.

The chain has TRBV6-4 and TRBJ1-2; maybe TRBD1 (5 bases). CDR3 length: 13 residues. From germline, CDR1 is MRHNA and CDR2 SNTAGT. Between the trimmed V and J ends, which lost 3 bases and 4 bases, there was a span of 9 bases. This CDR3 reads CASSEQDGYGYTF. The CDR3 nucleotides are TGTGCCAGCAGTGAACAGGACGGCTATGGCTACACCTTC.

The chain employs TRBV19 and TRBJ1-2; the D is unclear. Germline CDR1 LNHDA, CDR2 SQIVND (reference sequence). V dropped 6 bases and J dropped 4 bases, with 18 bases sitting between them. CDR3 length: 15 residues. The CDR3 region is CASRLGGGISYGYTF. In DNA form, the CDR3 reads TGTGCCAGTAGGCTCGGTGGAGGAATAAGCTATGGCTACACCTTC.

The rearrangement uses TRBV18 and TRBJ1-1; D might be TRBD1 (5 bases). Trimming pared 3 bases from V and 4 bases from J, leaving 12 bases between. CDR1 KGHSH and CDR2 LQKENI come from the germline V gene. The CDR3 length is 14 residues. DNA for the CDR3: TGTGCCAGCTCACCGGGTCCAGGGCGCACTGAAGCTTTCTTT. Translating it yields CASSPGPGRTEAFF.

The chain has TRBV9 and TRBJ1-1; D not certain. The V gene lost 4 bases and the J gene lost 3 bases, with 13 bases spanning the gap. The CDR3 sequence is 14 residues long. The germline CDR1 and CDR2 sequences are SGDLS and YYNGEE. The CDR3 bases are TGTGCCAGCAGCCCCTCGGAGGAGTACACTGAAGCTTTCTTT. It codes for CASSPSEEYTEAFF. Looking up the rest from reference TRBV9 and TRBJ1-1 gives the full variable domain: DSGVTQTPKHLITATGQRVTLRCSPRSGDLSVYWYQQSLDQGLQFLIQYYNGEERAKGNILERFSAQQFPDLHSELNLSSLELGDSALYFCASSPSEEYTEAFFGQGTRLTVV.

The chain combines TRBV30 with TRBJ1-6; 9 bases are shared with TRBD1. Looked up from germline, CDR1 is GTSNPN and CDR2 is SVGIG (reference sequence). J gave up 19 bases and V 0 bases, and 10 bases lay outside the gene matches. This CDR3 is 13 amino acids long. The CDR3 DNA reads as TGTGCCTGGAGTGTCTATCAGGGGACAGGGTTTCACTTT. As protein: CAWSVYQGTGFHF.

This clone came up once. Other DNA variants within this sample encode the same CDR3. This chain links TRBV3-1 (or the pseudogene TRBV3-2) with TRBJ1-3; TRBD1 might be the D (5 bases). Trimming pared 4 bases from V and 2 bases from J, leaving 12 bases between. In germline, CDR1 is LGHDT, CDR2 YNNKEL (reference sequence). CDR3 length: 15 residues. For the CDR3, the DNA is TGTGCCAGCAGCCCCCAGGGAAACCCTGGAAACACCATATATTTT. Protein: CASSPQGNPGNTIYF.

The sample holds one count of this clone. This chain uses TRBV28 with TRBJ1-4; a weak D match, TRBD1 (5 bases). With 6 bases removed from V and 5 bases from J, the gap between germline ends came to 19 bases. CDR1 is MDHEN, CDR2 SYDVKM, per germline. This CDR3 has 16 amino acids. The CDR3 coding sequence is TGTGCCAGCAGGCCCTGGGGCAGGCCGGAAAATGAAAAACTGTTTTTT. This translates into CASRPWGRPENEKLFF.

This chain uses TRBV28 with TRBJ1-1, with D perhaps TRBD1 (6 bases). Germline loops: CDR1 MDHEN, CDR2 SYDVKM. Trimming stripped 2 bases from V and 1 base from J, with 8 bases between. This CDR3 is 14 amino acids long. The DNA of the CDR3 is TGTGCCAGCAGTTTACAGACAGGGAACACTGAAGCTTTCTTT. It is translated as CASSLQTGNTEAFF.